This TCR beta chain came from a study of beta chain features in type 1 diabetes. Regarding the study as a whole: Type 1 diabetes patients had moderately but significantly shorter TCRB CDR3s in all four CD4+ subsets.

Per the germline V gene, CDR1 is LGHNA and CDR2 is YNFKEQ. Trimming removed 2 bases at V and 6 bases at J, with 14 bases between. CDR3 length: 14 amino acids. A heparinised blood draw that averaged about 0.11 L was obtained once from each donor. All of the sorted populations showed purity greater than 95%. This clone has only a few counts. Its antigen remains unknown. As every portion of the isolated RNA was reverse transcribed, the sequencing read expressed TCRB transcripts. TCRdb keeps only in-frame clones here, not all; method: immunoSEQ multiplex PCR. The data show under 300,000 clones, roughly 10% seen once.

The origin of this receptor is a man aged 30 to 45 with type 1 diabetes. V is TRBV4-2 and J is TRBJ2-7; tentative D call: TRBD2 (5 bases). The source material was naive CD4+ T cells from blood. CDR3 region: CASSQYAGVSEQYF. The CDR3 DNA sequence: TGTGCCAGCAGCCAATACGCCGGGGTGTCCGAGCAGTACTTC.